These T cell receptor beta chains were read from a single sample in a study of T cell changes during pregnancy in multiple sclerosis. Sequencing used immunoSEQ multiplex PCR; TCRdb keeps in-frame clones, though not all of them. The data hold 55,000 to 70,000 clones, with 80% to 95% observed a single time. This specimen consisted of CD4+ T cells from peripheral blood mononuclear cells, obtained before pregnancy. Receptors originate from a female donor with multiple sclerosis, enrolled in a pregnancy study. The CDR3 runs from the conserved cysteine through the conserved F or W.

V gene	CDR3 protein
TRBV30	CACGVTGVEKLFF
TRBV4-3	CASSHNLGDEQFF
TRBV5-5	CASSIGGDTQYF
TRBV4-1	CASSQERDRANSGNTIYF
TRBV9	CASSVVSATGGLNTEAFF
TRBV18	CASSPDRVGLTDTQYF
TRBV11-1	CASSPRGLSGTDTQYF
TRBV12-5	CASGRTGRSQETQYF
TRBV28	CASSHRRTGVSNEKLFF
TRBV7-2	CASSLAPAVGQETQYF
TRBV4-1	CASSQTGVGYEKLFF
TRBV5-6	CASSFYRGSYNEQFF
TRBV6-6	CASSYAEMNTGELFF
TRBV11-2	CASSPRDRAEAFF
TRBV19	CASNNPRGGAYSNQPQHF
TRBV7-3	CASRLNRESEAFF
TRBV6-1	CASSEGRAYEQYF
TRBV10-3	CAIKGRDTGELFF